Below are 28 T cell receptor beta chains sequenced from a single sample in a study of cytomegalovirus exposure and HLA in healthy donors. Use of 60 Vbeta and 13 Jbeta primers characterized the PCR. The repertoire was sequenced with immunoSEQ multiplex PCR; TCRdb's copy has only in-frame clones and lacks some. The sample holds approximately 40,000 clones, roughly 76% seen once. Sequencing input: PBMCs. The receptor set was obtained from a woman between 40 and 50 years old in good health and CMV-seronegative.

The chain couples TRBV4-1 to TRBJ1-1; D may be TRBD1 (6 bases). V lost 6 bases and J lost 0, with 11 bases in between. Germline V gene lookup returns CDR1 MGHRA and CDR2 YSYEKL. The CDR3 is made up of 14 amino acids. The CDR3 coding sequence is TGCGCCAGCAGGCGGACAGTCATGAACACTGAAGCTTTCTTT. Translating it yields CASRRTVMNTEAFF.

The sample holds one count of this clone. The chain joins TRBV4-2 to TRBJ1-1, with D tentatively TRBD1 (5 bases). V lost 4 bases and J 5 bases, leaving 17 bases between the germline ends. This CDR3 contains 15 residues. Germline loops: CDR1 LGHNA, CDR2 YNFKEQ. In DNA, the CDR3 is TGTGCCAGCAGCCCCCTCCCGAGGGAGGGGACTGAAGCTTTCTTT. This codes for CASSPLPREGTEAFF.

The V and J genes are TRBV5-6 and TRBJ2-1; 8 nucleotides align to TRBD2. The CDR3 is 16 amino acids. Germline CDR1 and CDR2: SGHDT and YYEEEE. With V trimmed by 1 base and J by 6 bases, 9 bases remained unmatched. The CDR3 is CASSLSVAGGLNEQFF. The CDR3 DNA follows: TGTGCCAGCAGCTTGAGTGTGGCGGGGGGCCTCAATGAGCAGTTCTTC.

J is TRBJ2-4 and V is TRBV28; 7 nucleotides agree with TRBD2. Germline V gene data show CDR1 as MDHEN and CDR2 as SYDVKM. The V segment lost 5 bases and the J segment 6 bases; nucleotides outside the gene matches: 7. This CDR3 contains 14 residues. CDR3 protein: CASSPGLGGNIQYF. The CDR3 DNA follows: TGTGCCAGCAGTCCTGGACTAGGAGGAAACATTCAGTACTTC.

This clone was observed a handful of times. The genes are TRBV4-1 and TRBJ1-1; 7 nucleotides align to TRBD1. This CDR3 has 14 amino acids. The germline V gene encodes CDR1 MGHRA and CDR2 YSYEKL. Germline trimming cut 4 bases from V and 6 bases from J; bases unmatched to any gene: 8. CDR3 loop: CASSPRQGEAEAFF. Written as DNA, the CDR3 is TGCGCCAGCAGCCCTAGACAGGGAGAAGCTGAAGCTTTCTTT.

This sequence joins TRBV11-3 and TRBJ2-7; 7 nucleotides align to TRBD1. V gave up 5 bases and J gave up 6 bases; unmatched junction bases: 7. The CDR3 runs to 13 residues. Germline loops: CDR1 SGHNT, CDR2 YENEEA. CDR3 loop: CASSTGAGGEQYF. The CDR3, as DNA: TGTGCCAGCAGCACAGGGGCAGGGGGCGAGCAGTACTTC.

This clone was counted only a few times. This chain links TRBV6-5 with TRBJ1-4; 9 nucleotides align to TRBD1. This CDR3 has 15 amino acids. The V gene end was trimmed by 6 bases and the J gene end by 8 bases; junction bases not matched to a gene: 10. In germline, CDR1 is MNHEY, CDR2 SVGAGI. In nucleotides, the CDR3 is TGTGCCAGCAGGAGGGACGGGACAGGGAACGAAAAACTGTTTTTT. This encodes CASRRDGTGNEKLFF.

This chain connects TRBV7-9 to TRBJ2-2; 10 bases line up with TRBD1. The CDR3 loop spans 16 amino acids. The germline V gene encodes CDR1 SEHNR and CDR2 FQNEAQ (reference sequence). After removal of 1 base from V and 3 bases from J, the junction contained 2 bases not matched to a gene. The CDR3 is CASSLGTGGDTGELFF. DNA of the CDR3: TGTGCCAGCAGCTTAGGGACAGGGGGAGACACCGGGGAGCTGTTTTTT.

This sequence joins TRBV5-5 and TRBJ2-7, with no clear D. Germline CDR1 reads SGHKS; CDR2 reads YYEKEE (reference sequence). Trimming took off 2 bases at V and 0 bases at J, with 12 bases between the two ends. This CDR3 has 15 amino acids. CDR3 sequence reads: CASSLSGVTSYEQYF. DNA for the CDR3: TGTGCCAGCAGCTTATCGGGTGTCACCTCCTACGAGCAGTACTTC.

This chain connects TRBV6-6 to TRBJ1-2; D is unclear. V shed 2 bases and J shed 4 bases, with 11 bases lying between them. CDR1 is MNHNY and CDR2 is SVGAGI in the germline V gene (reference sequence). The CDR3 length is 14 residues. The CDR3 nucleotides are TGTGCCAGCAGTTACGCGCGGGAGACCTATGGCTACACCTTC. It yields the protein CASSYARETYGYTF.

V is TRBV4-3 and J is TRBJ2-7; D is possibly TRBD2 (5 bases). Germline V gives CDR1 LGHNA, CDR2 YSLEER. V was shortened by 1 base and J by 2 bases, with 6 bases between the two germline ends. This CDR3 region has 13 residues. The CDR3 DNA follows: TGCGCCAGCAGCCAAGGGGGAGCCTACGAGCAGTACTTC. Its translation is CASSQGGAYEQYF.

Note on this clone: Germline is not matched at one junction end, which may reflect a read error. The V and J genes are TRBV7-7 and TRBJ2-2; no clear D. Per the germline V gene, CDR1 is SSHAT and CDR2 is FNYEAQ (reference sequence). This CDR3 contains 13 residues. CDR3 DNA: TGTGCTAGCAGCTTAGTCAGGACCGGGGAGCTGTTTTTT. Its protein is CASSLVRTGELFF. Complete variable domain (other parts from reference TRBV7-7 and TRBJ2-2): GAGVSQSPRYKVTKRGQDVTLRCDPISSHATLYWYQQALGQGPEFLTYFNYEAQPDKSGLPSDRFSAERPEGSISTLTIQRTEQRDSAMYRCASSLVRTGELFFGEGSRLTVL.

V and J are TRBV15 and TRBJ1-5; D might be TRBD1 (5 bases). Trimming pared 0 bases from V and 4 bases from J, leaving 10 bases between. Germline CDR1 and CDR2: LNHNV and YYDKDF (reference sequence). CDR3 length: 15 amino acids. The CDR3 protein is CATSRDWGGNQPQHF. In DNA form, the CDR3 reads TGTGCCACCAGCAGAGATTGGGGGGGTAATCAGCCCCAGCATTTT.

The V gene is TRBV27, the J gene TRBJ1-2; 9 bases are a match to TRBD1. Trimming removed 6 bases from V and 4 bases from J; junction bases left unmatched: 3. Germline assignment: CDR1 MNHEY and CDR2 SMNVEV (reference sequence). The CDR3 spans 13 residues. The CDR3 sequence is CASRATGGYGYTF. The CDR3 DNA sequence: TGTGCCAGCAGAGCGACAGGGGGCTATGGCTACACCTTC.

There are a few counts of this clone. The chain has TRBV5-6 and TRBJ1-1, with TRBD1 as a possible D gene (6 bases). The germline CDR1 and CDR2 sequences are SGHDT and YYEEEE. This CDR3 has 13 amino acids. V was pared by 4 bases and J by 11 bases, with 18 bases between. CDR3 coding DNA: TGTGCCAGCAGCCCAGGGACACGCGGAGAGGCTTTCTTT. Its translation: CASSPGTRGEAFF. The whole variable domain, filled in from reference TRBV5-6 and TRBJ1-1, reads DAGVTQSPTHLIKTRGQQVTLRCSPKSGHDTVSWYQQALGQGPQFIFQYYEEEERQRGNFPDRFSGHQFPNYSSELNVNALLLGDSALYLCASSPGTRGEAFFGQGTRLTVV.

The rearrangement links TRBV5-1 to TRBJ2-7; D is possibly TRBD1 (5 bases). The germline gives CDR1 SGHRS, CDR2 YFSETQ. This CDR3 region has 14 residues. Trimming removed 4 bases at V and 4 bases at J, with 15 bases between. CDR3 sequence reads: CASSNTRGAYEQYF. The CDR3 nucleotides read TGCGCCAGCAGCAACACAAGGGGCGCGTACGAGCAGTACTTC.

This chain links TRBV7-9 with TRBJ1-1, with a possible D match to TRBD1 (5 bases). Germline lookup yields CDR1 SEHNR and CDR2 FQNEAQ (reference sequence). Trimming removed 6 bases from V and 8 bases from J, with 10 bases in between. The CDR3 consists of 11 residues. The CDR3 region is CASRGLTEAFF. The CDR3 nucleotides read TGTGCCAGCAGGGGACTGACCGAAGCTTTCTTT.

The chain is built from TRBV19 and TRBJ2-2, with 11 bases lining up with TRBD1. The CDR3 loop spans 14 amino acids. V lost 5 bases, J lost 4 bases, and 0 bases stayed unmatched. Germline CDR1 reads LNHDA; CDR2 reads SQIVND (reference sequence). CDR3 DNA: TGTGCCAGTAGTGGGACAGGGGGCACCGGGGAGCTGTTTTTT. Translation gives CASSGTGGTGELFF.

This clone was picked up a small number of times. The chain employs TRBV28 and TRBJ1-2; TRBD1 matches 7 bases. Germline trimming cut 7 bases from V and 9 bases from J; bases unmatched to any gene: 8. This CDR3 is built from 12 residues. From germline, CDR1 is MDHEN and CDR2 SYDVKM. CDR3 nucleotides: TGTGCCAGCACAGCGACAGGGAAGAGCTACACCTTC. Protein product: CASTATGKSYTF.

This rearrangement joins TRBV18 to TRBJ1-5; 7 bases align to TRBD1. Germline CDR1 is KGHSH and CDR2 is LQKENI. J was trimmed by 4 bases and V by 6 bases; bases with no gene match: 21. The CDR3 totals 19 residues. The CDR3 region is CASSLLRVRDSRANQPQHF. The CDR3, as DNA: TGTGCCAGCTCGCTGCTGAGAGTGAGGGACAGTAGAGCAAATCAGCCCCAGCATTTT.

V usage is TRBV18 and J usage is TRBJ1-1, with TRBD1 as a possible D gene (5 bases). The CDR3 totals 12 residues. Trimming shortened V by 5 bases and J by 7 bases, and 11 bases separated the two germline ends. CDR1 is KGHSH and CDR2 is LQKENI in the germline V gene. CDR3 bases: TGTGCCAGCTCAAGGCGCCAGGGTGAAGCTTTCTTT. Protein product: CASSRRQGEAFF. Looking up the rest from reference TRBV18 and TRBJ1-1 gives the full variable domain: NAGVMQNPRHLVRRRGQEARLRCSPMKGHSHVYWYRQLPEEGLKFMVYLQKENIIDESGMPKERFSAEFPKEGPSILRIQQVVRGDSAAYFCASSRRQGEAFFGQGTRLTVV.

This clone turned up a few times. The rearrangement uses TRBV21-1 and TRBJ2-5; the table names TRBD2, a call not compared with the DNA. TRBV21-1 is termed a pseudogene. The CDR3 has 13 amino acids. CDR3 residues: CAIWLAGMETQYF. The CDR3 coding sequence is TGTGCCATTTGGCTAGCGGGGATGGAGACCCAGTACTTC.

This chain connects TRBV6-1 to TRBJ1-2; D uncertain. The CDR3 has 15 amino acids. The germline V gene encodes CDR1 MNHNS and CDR2 SASEGT. V was shortened by 0 bases and J by 8 bases, with 16 bases between the two germline ends. The CDR3 is CASSEARLSIIGYTF. As DNA, the CDR3 is TGTGCCAGCAGTGAAGCACGACTCTCAATAATAGGCTACACCTTC.

The chain uses TRBV19 and TRBJ1-2; 7 bases agree with TRBD1. The CDR3 totals 18 residues. Trimming removed 6 bases from V and 5 bases from J; junction bases left unmatched: 21. CDR1 and CDR2 from the germline V gene are LNHDA and SQIVND (reference sequence). CDR3 region: CASSSRILGHQGDYGYTF. The CDR3 DNA follows: TGTGCCAGTAGCTCACGAATCTTGGGACATCAGGGGGATTATGGCTACACCTTC.

This rearrangement joins TRBV9 to TRBJ2-2; possibly TRBD1 for D (5 bases). CDR1 and CDR2 (germline): SGDLS, YYNGEE. The CDR3 contains 13 residues. V was cut by 0 bases and J by 7 bases, with 7 bases left in between. CDR3 in amino acids: CASSVEGHGELFF. The CDR3 nucleotides are TGTGCCAGCAGCGTAGAAGGACACGGGGAGCTGTTTTTT.

V and J are TRBV6-5 and TRBJ2-2; 7 bases match TRBD1. CDR3 size: 14 residues. The germline CDR1 and CDR2 sequences are MNHEY and SVGAGI. V dropped 6 bases and J dropped 5; count of bases not matched to a gene: 6. The CDR3 is CASRLQGKTGELFF. DNA of the CDR3: TGTGCCAGCAGGTTACAGGGGAAAACCGGGGAGCTGTTTTTT.

The genes are TRBV7-9 and TRBJ1-1; D is ambiguous. The CDR3 length is 17 residues. The germline V gene encodes CDR1 SEHNR and CDR2 FQNEAQ (reference sequence). With 5 bases removed from V and 1 base from J, the gap between germline ends came to 20 bases. The CDR3 region is CASSLPFRVRRNTEAFF. CDR3 coding DNA: TGTGCCAGCAGCCTACCCTTTCGGGTTCGGCGGAACACTGAAGCTTTCTTT.

This chain connects TRBV10-3 to TRBJ1-6; D is ambiguous. CDR3 length equals 15 residues. CDR1 is ENHRY, CDR2 SYGVKD, per germline. Trimming stripped 2 bases from V and 10 bases from J, with 15 bases between. CDR3 loop: CAISEGGRSSSPLHF. The DNA of the CDR3 is TGTGCCATCAGTGAGGGCGGCCGATCGTCATCACCCCTCCACTTT.